This entry lists 13 T cell receptor beta chains sequenced from one sample in a study of cytomegalovirus exposure and HLA in healthy donors. The PCR was carried out with 60 Vbeta primers and 13 Jbeta primers. Generated by immunoSEQ multiplex PCR, the TCRdb table keeps only in-frame clones and is missing some. The data hold around 70,000 clones, with over 70% observed a single time. Sequences were obtained from PBMCs. The origin of the receptors is a man between 65 and 85 years old in good health and CMV-seronegative.

The V gene is TRBV5-4, the J gene TRBJ2-5; possibly TRBD2 for D (5 bases). CDR1 and CDR2 (germline): SGHNT, YYREEE (reference sequence). The CDR3 totals 14 residues. With 4 bases removed from V and 5 bases from J, the gap between germline ends came to 15 bases. This CDR3 is CASSPVGKFETQYF. The CDR3 DNA follows: TGTGCCAGCAGCCCGGTCGGGAAGTTCGAGACCCAGTACTTC.

This clone was found a few times. This chain uses TRBV5-1 with TRBJ2-7, with 9 nucleotides matching TRBD1. V was pared by 4 bases and J by 3 bases, with 8 bases of the junction left unmatched. The CDR3 contains 15 residues. CDR1 and CDR2 from the germline V gene are SGHRS and YFSETQ. CDR3 sequence: CASSESGTGNYEQYF. Written as DNA, the CDR3 is TGCGCCAGCAGCGAATCCGGGACAGGGAACTACGAGCAGTACTTC.

This clone was recorded a few times. This chain joins TRBV19 and TRBJ1-4; TRBD1 aligns across 9 bases. The germline V gene encodes CDR1 LNHDA and CDR2 SQIVND (reference sequence). The CDR3 is made up of 14 amino acids. J lost 8 bases, V lost 3 bases, and 4 bases had no gene match. The CDR3 DNA sequence: TGTGCCAGTAGTATGGGACAGGGCCCCGAAAAACTGTTTTTT. As protein: CASSMGQGPEKLFF.

In DNA, the CDR3 is TGTGCCAGCAGGGCGACGGACTCCTACGAGCAGTACTTC. Amino acid sequence: CASRATDSYEQYF. The rearrangement uses TRBV27 and TRBJ2-5; D not certain. The DNA end is a closer match to TRBJ2-7, so the J assignment may be wrong. Germline V lookup: CDR1 MNHEY, CDR2 SMNVEV (reference sequence). There are 13 residues in the CDR3.

V is TRBV5-1 and J is TRBJ2-5; the D gene is possibly TRBD1 (6 bases). The germline V and J ends were trimmed by 3 bases and 3 bases, with 15 bases remaining between them. The CDR3 length is 15 residues. Per the germline V gene, CDR1 is SGHRS and CDR2 is YFSETQ. This CDR3 reads CASSSANRAEETQYF. Written as DNA, the CDR3 is TGCGCCAGCAGCTCGGCTAACAGGGCAGAAGAGACCCAGTACTTC.

Worth noting for this clone: One end of the junction fails to match germline, which may point to a read error. The chain recombines TRBV7-9 with TRBJ2-3, with unresolved D. The CDR3 extends over 11 amino acids. Germline V gene lookup returns CDR1 SEHNR and CDR2 FQNEAQ (reference sequence). The CDR3 coding sequence is TGTTCCAGCAGCCTAACAGATACGCAGTATTTT. It codes for CSSSLTDTQYF.

V usage is TRBV11-3 and J usage is TRBJ2-3; 9 nucleotides line up with TRBD2. J gave up 6 bases and V 3 bases, and 7 bases lay outside the gene matches. The CDR3 loop spans 15 amino acids. Per germline, CDR1 SGHNT and CDR2 YENEEA. The CDR3 bases are TGTGCCAGCAGCTTGGGCGGGGGGGGGCCGGATACGCAGTATTTT. It specifies CASSLGGGGPDTQYF.

This clone was picked up a small number of times. The chain has TRBV9 and TRBJ2-3, with D unclear. V lost 1 base and J lost 7, with 10 bases in between. The CDR3 contains 13 residues. The germline gives CDR1 SGDLS, CDR2 YYNGEE. The CDR3 nucleotides are TGTGCCAGCAGCGTAAAGTTTAGCCATACGCAGTATTTT. This gives the protein CASSVKFSHTQYF.

This clone has just one count. At the DNA level, this CDR3 is encoded by other sequences in the same sample as well. This chain joins TRBV9 and TRBJ1-1; possible D gene TRBD1, 5 bases. Germline V gene data show CDR1 as SGDLS and CDR2 as YYNGEE. CDR3 length: 14 amino acids. The V gene lost 2 bases and the J gene lost 0 bases, with 8 bases spanning the gap. As DNA, the CDR3 is TGTGCCAGCAGCGTGGGGCAAGTGAACACTGAAGCTTTCTTT. It yields the protein CASSVGQVNTEAFF.

The chain uses TRBV2 and TRBJ2-1; 10 bases map to TRBD2. This CDR3 has 15 residues. The germline V gene has CDR1 SNHLY and CDR2 FYNNEI. J was trimmed by 1 base and V by 6 bases; bases with no gene match: 3. This CDR3 is CASSPTSGSYNEQFF. CDR3 coding DNA: TGTGCCAGCAGCCCGACTAGCGGGTCCTACAATGAGCAGTTCTTC.

As to this clone: Germline and junction disagree at one end, which may indicate a read error. The sample carries other DNA sequences with the same CDR3. This sequence joins TRBV7-2 and TRBJ1-2; D may be TRBD1 (5 bases). In germline, CDR1 is SGHTA, CDR2 FQGNSA. CDR3 size: 14 residues. In DNA, the CDR3 is TGCGCCAGCAGCTTAGGGTCAGGGAACTATGGCTACACCTTC. The encoded protein is CASSLGSGNYGYTF.

The chain joins TRBV7-2 to TRBJ2-1; 8 bases map to TRBD2. Trimming removed 1 base from V and 8 bases from J; junction bases left unmatched: 7. Germline CDR1 SGHTA, CDR2 FQGNSA. The CDR3 is 15 residues long. CDR3: CASSLGTSRGDEQFF. The CDR3 nucleotides are TGTGCCAGCAGCTTAGGGACTAGCCGTGGAGATGAGCAGTTCTTC.

The chain carries TRBV5-1 and TRBJ2-7; possibly TRBD2 for D (6 bases). This CDR3 contains 13 residues. The germline CDR1 and CDR2 sequences are SGHRS and YFSETQ. V gave up 3 bases and J gave up 6 bases, with 13 bases separating them. The CDR3 DNA is TGCGCCAGCAGCTCCCGTGGGCGGGGCGAGCAGTACTTC. Translated, it gives CASSSRGRGEQYF.